The source of this TCR beta chain is a study of shared clonotypes between healthy human individuals. Details on this clone: Additional DNA sequences in this sample encode the identical CDR3.

V dropped 4 bases and J dropped 4; count of bases not matched to a gene: 4. From germline, CDR1 is SGHTS and CDR2 YDEGEE. The CDR3 sequence is 16 residues long. Tens of millions of PBMCs supplied genomic DNA for unsorted samples. At a deep level, the assay was run. Data came from immunoSEQ multiplex PCR; TCRdb stores just in-frame clones and leaves some out. In the table there are about 450,000 clones, about four fifths of which are singletons. The sequence was obtained from a woman aged 40-49 years in good health. Some clones in this sample may be carry-over from other donors' samples. The rearrangement uses TRBV5-8 and TRBJ2-1; TRBD2 agrees at 14 bases. Sequenced: PBMCs. Written as DNA, the CDR3 is TGTGCCAGCAGCAAGGGACTAGCGGGAGCGTACAATGAGCAGTTCTTC. Its protein is CASSKGLAGAYNEQFF.